This TCR beta chain was documented in a study of siplizumab effects on memory and regulatory T cells. Looked up from germline, CDR1 is MNHEY and CDR2 is SVGAGI. This CDR3 contains 13 residues. Germline trimming cut 10 bases from V and 4 bases from J; bases unmatched to any gene: 3. Using immunoSEQ multiplex PCR, the repertoire was profiled, and TCRdb retains in-frame clones only, with some absent. The sample yields about 100,000 clones, about 95% seen once. The clonotype was recovered from a human donor in good health. The chain couples TRBV6-5 to TRBJ2-7, with 14 bases aligning to TRBD2. Sequences were obtained from non-Treg CD4+ T cells sorted from blood. CDR3 sequence reads: CATGTSGRYEQYF. In nucleotides, the CDR3 is TGTGCCACGGGGACTAGCGGGAGATACGAGCAGTACTTC.